The 25 T cell receptor beta chains in this list originate from one sample, sequenced in a study of breast tumors, draining lymph nodes, adjacent tissues. Samples came from axillary lymph nodes draining the breast cancer. TCRdb reprocessed the multiplex PCR reads with MiXCR, giving one entry per CDR3 protein. The sample gives about 230,000 distinct CDR3 sequences, roughly 32% of which show up once; approximately 1.5% is in the top ten. Input material: axillary lymph node tissue. The source is a female donor with breast cancer. Some clones in this sample may be carry-over from other donors' samples.

In this sample, this clonotype turned up many times. The chain links TRBV19 to TRBJ2-1; D is ambiguous. V lost 3 bases and J lost 9, with 9 bases in between. This CDR3 is 12 amino acids long. The germline V gene encodes CDR1 LNHDA and CDR2 SQIVND (reference sequence). CDR3 bases: TGTGCCAGTAGTATGGCTAGAACTGAGCAGTTCTTC. This gives the protein CASSMARTEQFF.

The chain carries TRBV2 and TRBJ1-3; 7 nucleotides agree with TRBD1. This CDR3 is 16 amino acids long. Germline CDR1 reads SNHLY; CDR2 reads FYNNEI. Trimming cost V 7 bases and J 1 base; bases outside gene matches: 10. CDR3 protein: CASKPRGQPSGNTIYF. CDR3 coding DNA: TGTGCCAGCAAGCCCCGGGGACAGCCTTCTGGAAACACCATATATTTT.

This clonotype was observed many times. V and J are TRBV6-6 and TRBJ1-5; the D is unclear. V was clipped by 2 bases and J by 0 bases, with 11 bases between them. The CDR3 loop spans 16 amino acids. Per germline, CDR1 MNHNY and CDR2 SVGAGI (reference sequence). The CDR3 DNA reads TGTGCCAGCAGTTACGGAAAGAAGTATAGCAATCAGCCCCAGCATTTT. This codes for CASSYGKKYSNQPQHF.

Ten or more counts support this clonotype. This sequence may be a read error, since a much larger clone differs from it by one base. This chain links TRBV20-1 with TRBJ1-2; TRBD1 aligns across 7 bases. Per the germline V gene, CDR1 is DFQATT and CDR2 is SNEGSKA (reference sequence). The CDR3 covers 12 residues. Written as DNA, the CDR3 is TGCAGTGCTAGGGACAGGAACTATGGCTCCACCTTC. Translation: CSARDRNYGSTF.

This clonotype has just one count. A much larger clone differs by one base, so this may be a read error. This chain connects TRBV29-1 to TRBJ1-2; D not resolved. The CDR3 has 17 residues. V was trimmed by 0 bases and J by 6 bases, leaving 23 bases between them. Germline values: CDR1 SQVTM, CDR2 ANQGSEA. In DNA, the CDR3 is TGCAGCGTTGAAGAATTCCAGGTCCCCGTCAGTGCGGATGGCTACACCTTC. Protein sequence: CSVEEFQVPVSADGYTF.

This clonotype appeared many times. The genes are TRBV20-1 and TRBJ2-2; D unclear. Germline loops: CDR1 DFQATT, CDR2 SNEGSKA (reference sequence). The V gene lost 2 bases and the J gene lost 2 bases, with 6 bases spanning the gap. The CDR3 is 13 residues long. The DNA of the CDR3 is TGCAGTGCTAGACGGATCAACACCGGGGAGCTGTTTTTT. Encoded protein: CSARRINTGELFF.

This clonotype was found many times. The rearrangement uses TRBV2 and TRBJ2-7; unclear D gene. The CDR3 is 13 residues long. Germline CDR1 is SNHLY and CDR2 is FYNNEI. The ends were cut back, 4 bases at V and 2 bases at J, with 9 bases in the middle. In nucleotides, the CDR3 is TGTGCCAGCAGTGTTGGACGGACCTACGAGCAGTACTTC. Protein product: CASSVGRTYEQYF.

In this sample, this clonotype turned up many times. The rearrangement joins TRBV30 to TRBJ1-5; TRBD1 agrees at 8 bases. V was pared by 0 bases and J by 8 bases, with 9 bases of the junction left unmatched. The CDR3 has 15 amino acids. Germline V lookup: CDR1 GTSNPN, CDR2 SVGIG (reference sequence). The CDR3 loop is CAWSVGRGPREPQHF. For the CDR3, the DNA is TGTGCCTGGAGTGTCGGCAGGGGGCCTAGGGAGCCCCAGCATTTT.

The V call is TRBV2, the J call TRBJ2-3, with D hard to call. Germline CDR1 and CDR2: SNHLY and FYNNEI. The length of the CDR3 is 14 residues. V shed 2 bases and J shed 11 bases, with 17 bases lying between them. The CDR3 sequence: CASSERSAYNEQYF. The CDR3 DNA sequence: TGTGCCAGCAGTGAACGGTCCGCCTACAATGAGCAGTATTTT.

This clonotype showed up many times. The gene calls are TRBV30 and TRBJ1-2; D unresolved. Trimming left V 5 bases short and J 2 bases short, with 9 bases between. Germline V gene sequence: CDR1 GTSNPN, CDR2 SVGIG (reference sequence). CDR3 size: 12 residues. CDR3 amino acids: CAWGMENYGYTF. CDR3 bases: TGTGCCTGGGGAATGGAAAACTATGGCTACACCTTC.

This clonotype was seen repeatedly, ten times or more. The chain recombines TRBV6-1 with TRBJ1-5; a weak D match, TRBD1 (5 bases). V was cut by 5 bases and J by 1 base, with 12 bases left in between. The CDR3 has 15 amino acids. Germline CDR1 reads MNHNS; CDR2 reads SASEGT. The CDR3 region is CASSWPRESNQPQHF. The CDR3 region has the DNA TGTGCCAGCAGTTGGCCCAGGGAGAGCAATCAGCCCCAGCATTTT.

Ten or more counts support this clonotype. The gene calls are TRBV5-1 and TRBJ2-6, with D hard to call. Germline lookup yields CDR1 SGHRS and CDR2 YFSETQ. The germline V and J ends were trimmed by 1 base and 4 bases, with 9 bases remaining between them. The CDR3 contains 15 residues. The CDR3 is CASSLRADGANVLTF. In DNA, the CDR3 is TGCGCCAGCAGCTTGCGAGCAGACGGGGCCAACGTCCTGACTTTC. The variable domain in full, completed from reference TRBV5-1 and TRBJ2-6, reads KAGVTQTPRYLIKTRGQQVTLSCSPISGHRSVSWYQQTPGQGLQFLFEYFSETQRNKGNFPGRFSGRQFSNSRSEMNVSTLELGDSALYLCASSLRADGANVLTFGAGSRLTVL.

Comments on this clonotype: This may be a read error, as it is one base from a much larger clone. The J gene is TRBJ2-1, the V gene TRBV5-1, with TRBD1 identical over 9 bases. Germline V gene sequence: CDR1 SGHRS, CDR2 YFSETQ. This CDR3 is built from 15 residues. CDR3 bases: TGCGCCAGCAGACCCGGGACAGGGACCTACAATGGGCAGTTCTTC. This gives the protein CASRPGTGTYNGQFF.

This clonotype came up many times. A much larger clone is a single base away; this may be a read error. The V and J genes are TRBV2 and TRBJ2-2, with TRBD1 identical over 8 bases. Germline assignment: CDR1 SNHLY and CDR2 FYNNEI. V dropped 7 bases and J dropped 7; count of bases not matched to a gene: 8. This CDR3 is 14 amino acids long. The CDR3 here is CASKADREVGELFF. For the CDR3, the DNA is TGTGCCAGCAAGGCGGACAGGGAGGTCGGGGAGCTGTTTTTT.

The table lists this clonotype with many counts. The CDR3 region has the DNA TGTGCCAGCAGTTACTCGACGTATAAGGCGGGAGGGGGGCACGAGCAGTACTTC. Residues: CASSYSTYKAGGGHEQYF. J is TRBJ2-7 and V is TRBV6-6, with 9 bases aligning to TRBD2. Germline lookup yields CDR1 MNHNY and CDR2 SVGAGI (reference sequence). This CDR3 has 18 amino acids. V lost 0 bases to trimming and J lost 5 bases; unmatched junction nucleotides: 14.

The rearrangement links TRBV7-9 to TRBJ2-3; 8 nucleotides line up with TRBD1. The junction had 8 bases not matched to a gene; V was cut back by 5 bases and J by 1 base. There are 16 residues in the CDR3. Germline CDR1 reads SEHNR; CDR2 reads FQNEAQ (reference sequence). The CDR3 DNA sequence: TGTGCCAGCAGCCCCAAGGGGACAGGACGCACAGATACGCAGTATTTT. This encodes CASSPKGTGRTDTQYF.

This clonotype was seen repeatedly, ten times or more. The chain joins TRBV19 to TRBJ2-3; maybe TRBD2 (6 bases). CDR1 is LNHDA, CDR2 SQIVND, per germline (reference sequence). The CDR3 consists of 14 residues. V gave up 3 bases and J gave up 1 base, with 8 bases separating them. The CDR3 here is CASSMSGGTDTQYF. The CDR3 coding sequence is TGTGCCAGTAGTATGTCGGGAGGCACAGATACGCAGTATTTT.

The chain uses TRBV4-2 and TRBJ1-4; D is possibly TRBD1 (5 bases). This CDR3 is 15 amino acids long. Germline V gene data show CDR1 as LGHNA and CDR2 as YNFKEQ. Trimming took 1 base from V and 7 from J, leaving 13 bases between them. CDR3 region: CASSQGERGGEKLFF. Written as DNA, the CDR3 is TGTGCCAGCAGCCAAGGGGAAAGGGGAGGTGAAAAACTGTTTTTT.

This clonotype occurred many times. The chain employs TRBV29-1 and TRBJ2-2; 8 bases are shared with TRBD1. Trimming cost V 6 bases and J 6 bases; bases outside gene matches: 9. The V gene's germline CDR1 is SQVTM and CDR2 ANQGSEA. The CDR3 runs to 14 residues. The CDR3 nucleotides are TGCAGCGTCGGACAGACAGGGGAGGCCGGGGAGCTGTTTTTT. Protein: CSVGQTGEAGELFF.

This clonotype was detected many times. In DNA form, the CDR3 reads TGTGCCAGCAGTACAGCGGGAGGGCTGGAGGAGCAGTTCTTC. Its protein is CASSTAGGLEEQFF. J is TRBJ2-1 and V is TRBV12-3 or TRBV12-4; TRBD2 aligns across 10 bases. The CDR3 is 14 residues long. Trimming took 5 bases from V and 10 from J; bases not matched to a gene: 8.

Comments on this clonotype: Being one base from a much bigger clone, this may be a read error. This sequence joins TRBV6-4 and TRBJ2-7; 7 bases match TRBD1. Trimming cost V 4 bases and J 4 bases; bases outside gene matches: 10. The CDR3 runs 15 residues. Germline V lookup: CDR1 MRHNA, CDR2 SNTAGT. The CDR3 DNA sequence: TGTGCCAGCAGTGTCGTCGACAGGGCACCATACGAGCAGTACTTC. This codes for CASSVVDRAPYEQYF.

This clonotype was recorded at least ten times. This rearrangement joins TRBV7-3 to TRBJ2-1; 12 positions agree with TRBD2. Per the germline V gene, CDR1 is SGHTA and CDR2 is FQGTGA. The CDR3 consists of 16 residues. The trim removed 5 bases at V and 7 bases at J, leaving 9 bases unmatched. The CDR3, as DNA: TGTGCCAGCAGCCCTAAGACTAGCGGGAGACGAAATGAGCAGTTCTTC. Amino acid sequence: CASSPKTSGRRNEQFF.

This clonotype was observed at least ten times. V usage is TRBV5-5 and J usage is TRBJ2-7; TRBD1 or TRBD2 may be the D gene (5 bases each). CDR1 and CDR2 (germline): SGHKS, YYEKEE (reference sequence). Trimming stripped 1 base from V and 2 bases from J, with 16 bases between. CDR3 length: 16 residues. The DNA for the CDR3 is TGTGCCAGCAGCTTGCAGCGTGGGACCGCGCCCTACGAGCAGTACTTC. This encodes CASSLQRGTAPYEQYF. Filled out from reference TRBV5-5 and TRBJ2-7, the complete variable domain reads DAGVTQSPTHLIKTRGQQVTLRCSPISGHKSVSWYQQVLGQGPQFIFQYYEKEERGRGNFPDRFSARQFPNYSSELNVNALLLGDSALYLCASSLQRGTAPYEQYFGPGTRLTVT.

For this clonotype: A junction end diverges from the germline sequence, so it may reflect a read error. The V gene is TRBV13, the J gene TRBJ1-5, with D unresolved. Germline V CDR1 and CDR2: PRHDT, FYEKMQ (reference sequence). The CDR3 contains 18 residues. In nucleotides, the CDR3 is TGTGCCAGCAAACAGATACCAATCTTTGACTATAGCGATCAGCCCCAGCATTTT. It codes for CASKQIPIFDYSDQPQHF.

The rearrangement uses TRBV4-1 and TRBJ2-2; a weak D match, TRBD1 (6 bases). Trimming pared 4 bases from V and 9 bases from J, leaving 12 bases between. CDR1 and CDR2 from the germline V gene are MGHRA and YSYEKL. This CDR3 is built from 13 residues. CDR3 in amino acids: CASSPKRGRELFF. The DNA for the CDR3 is TGCGCCAGCAGCCCGAAGAGGGGGAGGGAGCTGTTTTTT.